The 5 T cell receptor beta chains in this list originate from one sample, sequenced in a study of CD8 T cells in Susac syndrome. After extraction with the RNeasy kit, 0.5 to 1 ug of the RNA was reverse transcribed using random hexamers. TCRdb processed the immunoSEQ multiplex PCR reads anew with MiXCR; each CDR3 protein has one entry. The sample lists some 110,000 distinct CDR3 sequences; just under 95% were seen once. Sequenced material: CD4+ T cells from PBMCs. The origin of the receptors is a human donor with multiple sclerosis.

This clonotype was counted once. The chain employs TRBV7-2 and TRBJ1-1; unclear D gene. Germline CDR1 and CDR2: SGHTA and FQGNSA. V lost 5 bases, J lost 1 base, and 11 bases lay in between. The CDR3 sequence is 14 residues long. CDR3 region: CASSPQHGNTEAFF. The CDR3 bases are TGTGCCAGCAGCCCACAGCATGGGAACACTGAAGCTTTCTTT.

The chain links TRBV20-1 to TRBJ1-5, with TRBD1 as a possible D gene (6 bases). Deletions cut 6 bases from V and 3 bases from J, with 27 bases between. The germline V gene has CDR1 DFQATT and CDR2 SNEGSKA (reference sequence). The CDR3 covers 18 residues. The CDR3 bases are TGCAGTGCCCAGAGATGGGGCAGGGGAGGTGATGACAATCAGCCCCAGCATTTT. Residues: CSAQRWGRGGDDNQPQHF.

The chain uses TRBV25-1 and TRBJ1-4, with D unresolved. This CDR3 region has 12 residues. Trimming took 4 bases from V and 10 from J, leaving 10 bases between them. Per germline, CDR1 MGHDK and CDR2 SYGVNS. CDR3 residues: CASSGPSGKLFF. In DNA form, the CDR3 reads TGTGCCAGCAGTGGGCCTTCGGGAAAACTGTTTTTT. Full variable domain (missing parts from reference TRBV25-1 and TRBJ1-4): EADIYQTPRYLVIGTGKKITLECSQTMGHDKMYWYQQDPGMELHLIHYSYGVNSTEKGDLSSESTVSRIRTEHFPLTLESARPSHTSQYLCASSGPSGKLFFGSGTQLSVL.

The CDR3 DNA follows: TGTGCCAGCATTTTCACAGGGGCCGGTGAAGCTTTCTTT. Its translation: CASIFTGAGEAFF. This sequence joins TRBV12-3 or TRBV12-4 and TRBJ1-1; 7 bases fit TRBD1. This CDR3 is built from 13 residues. J gave up 7 bases and V 7 bases, and 9 bases lay outside the gene matches.

CDR3: CASSNEGQGSSPLHF. The DNA of the CDR3 is TGTGCCAGCAGTAATGAGGGACAGGGAAGTTCACCCCTCCACTTT. The V gene is TRBV6-1, the J gene TRBJ1-6, with 9 bases aligning to TRBD1. The germline V gene encodes CDR1 MNHNS and CDR2 SASEGT. The CDR3 loop spans 15 amino acids. The trim removed 5 bases at V and 9 bases at J, leaving 8 bases unmatched.